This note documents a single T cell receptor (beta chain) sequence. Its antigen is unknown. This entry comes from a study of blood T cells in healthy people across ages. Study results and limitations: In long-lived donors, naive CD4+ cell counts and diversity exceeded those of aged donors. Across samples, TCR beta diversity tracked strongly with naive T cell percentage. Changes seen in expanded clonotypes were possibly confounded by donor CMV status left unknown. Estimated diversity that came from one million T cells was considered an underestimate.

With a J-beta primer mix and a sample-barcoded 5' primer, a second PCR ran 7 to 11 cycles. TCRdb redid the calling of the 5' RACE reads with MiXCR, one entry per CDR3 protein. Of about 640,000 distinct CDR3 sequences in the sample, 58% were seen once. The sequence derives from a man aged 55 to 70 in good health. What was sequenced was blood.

CDR3 residues: CSASPGVETQYF. In nucleotides, the CDR3 is TGCAGTGCTAGTCCCGGGGTCGAGACCCAGTACTTC. The rearrangement uses TRBV20-1 and TRBJ2-5, with D possibly TRBD2 on 5 matching bases. The germline V and J ends were trimmed by 3 bases and 5 bases, with 10 bases remaining between them. Germline CDR1 reads DFQATT; CDR2 reads SNEGSKA (reference sequence). The CDR3 totals 12 residues.